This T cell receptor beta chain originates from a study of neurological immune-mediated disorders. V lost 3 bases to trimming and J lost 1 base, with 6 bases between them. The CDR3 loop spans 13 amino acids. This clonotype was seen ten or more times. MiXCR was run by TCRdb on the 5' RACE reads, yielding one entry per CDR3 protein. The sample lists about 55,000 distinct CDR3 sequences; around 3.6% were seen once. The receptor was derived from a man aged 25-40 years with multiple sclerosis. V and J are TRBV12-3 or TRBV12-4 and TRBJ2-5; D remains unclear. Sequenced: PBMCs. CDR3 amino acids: CASSFRVQETQYF. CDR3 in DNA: TGTGCCAGCAGTTTCCGGGTCCAAGAGACCCAGTACTTC.